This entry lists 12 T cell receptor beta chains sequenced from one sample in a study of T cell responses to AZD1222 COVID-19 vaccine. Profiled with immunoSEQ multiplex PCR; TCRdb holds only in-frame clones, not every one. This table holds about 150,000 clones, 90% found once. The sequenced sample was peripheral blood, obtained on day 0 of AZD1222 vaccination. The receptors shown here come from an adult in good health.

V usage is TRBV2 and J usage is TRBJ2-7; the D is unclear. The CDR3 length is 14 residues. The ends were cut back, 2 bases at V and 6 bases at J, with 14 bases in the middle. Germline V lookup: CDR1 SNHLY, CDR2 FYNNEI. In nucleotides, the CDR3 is TGTGCCAGCAGTGAATCTTTTAGTGTACTCGAGCAGTACTTC. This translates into CASSESFSVLEQYF.

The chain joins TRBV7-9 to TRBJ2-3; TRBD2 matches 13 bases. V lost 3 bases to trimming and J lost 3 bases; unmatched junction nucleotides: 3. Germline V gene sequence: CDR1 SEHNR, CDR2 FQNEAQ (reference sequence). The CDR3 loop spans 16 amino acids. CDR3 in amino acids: CASSLGLAGTTDTQYF. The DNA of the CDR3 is TGTGCCAGCAGCTTGGGACTAGCGGGAACTACAGATACGCAGTATTTT.

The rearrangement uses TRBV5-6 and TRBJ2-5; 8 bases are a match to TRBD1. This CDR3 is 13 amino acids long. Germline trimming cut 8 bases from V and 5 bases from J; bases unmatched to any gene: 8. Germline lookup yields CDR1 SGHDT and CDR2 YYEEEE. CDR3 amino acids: CASFRGLKETQYF. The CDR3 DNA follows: TGTGCCAGTTTCAGGGGGCTTAAGGAGACCCAGTACTTC.

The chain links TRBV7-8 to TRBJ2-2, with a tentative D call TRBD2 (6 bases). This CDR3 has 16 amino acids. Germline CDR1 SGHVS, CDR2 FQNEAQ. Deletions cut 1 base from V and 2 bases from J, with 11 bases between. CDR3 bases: TGTGCCAGCAGCTTAGGGACTATTACTAACACCGGGGAGCTGTTTTTT. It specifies CASSLGTITNTGELFF.

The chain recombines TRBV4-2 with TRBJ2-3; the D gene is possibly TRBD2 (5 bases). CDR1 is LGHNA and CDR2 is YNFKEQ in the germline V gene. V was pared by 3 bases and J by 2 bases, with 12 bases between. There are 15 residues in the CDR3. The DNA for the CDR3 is TGTGCCAGCAGCCAGGAGGCTAGGGACACAGATACGCAGTATTTT. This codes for CASSQEARDTDTQYF.

The CDR3 loop is CASGTSGSREQFF. CDR3 DNA sequence: TGTGCCAGTGGGACTAGCGGGAGTCGTGAGCAGTTCTTC. This sequence joins TRBV6-5 and TRBJ2-1, with TRBD2 matching 14 bases. Germline assignment: CDR1 MNHEY and CDR2 SVGAGI. This CDR3 region has 13 residues. Trimming removed 9 bases from V and 9 bases from J; junction bases left unmatched: 4.

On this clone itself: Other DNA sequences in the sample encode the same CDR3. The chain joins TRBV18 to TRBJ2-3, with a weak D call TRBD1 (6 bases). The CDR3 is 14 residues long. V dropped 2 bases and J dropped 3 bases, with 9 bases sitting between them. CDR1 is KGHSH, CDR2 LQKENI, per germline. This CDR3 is CASSPATGTDTQYF. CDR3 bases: TGTGCCAGCTCACCAGCGACAGGAACAGATACGCAGTATTTT.

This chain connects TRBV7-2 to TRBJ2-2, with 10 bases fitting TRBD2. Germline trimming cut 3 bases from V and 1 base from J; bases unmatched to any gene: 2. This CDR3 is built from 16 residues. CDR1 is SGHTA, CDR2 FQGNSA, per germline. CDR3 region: CASSFRTSGNTGELFF. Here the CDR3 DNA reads TGTGCCAGCAGCTTCCGGACTAGCGGGAACACCGGGGAGCTGTTTTTT.

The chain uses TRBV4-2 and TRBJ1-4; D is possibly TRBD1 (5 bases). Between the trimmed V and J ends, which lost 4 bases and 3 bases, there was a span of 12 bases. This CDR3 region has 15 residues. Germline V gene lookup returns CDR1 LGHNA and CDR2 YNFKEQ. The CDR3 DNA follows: TGTGCCAGCAGCCCCCGGGACGGACCTAATGAAAAACTGTTTTTT. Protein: CASSPRDGPNEKLFF.

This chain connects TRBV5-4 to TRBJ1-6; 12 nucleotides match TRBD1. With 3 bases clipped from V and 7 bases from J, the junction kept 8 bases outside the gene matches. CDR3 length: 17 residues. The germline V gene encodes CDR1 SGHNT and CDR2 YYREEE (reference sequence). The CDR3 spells CASSWDRGRSVNSPLHF. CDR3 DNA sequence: TGTGCCAGCAGCTGGGACAGGGGGCGTTCAGTGAATTCACCCCTCCACTTT. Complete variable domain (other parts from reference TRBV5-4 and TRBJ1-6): ETGVTQSPTHLIKTRGQQVTLRCSSQSGHNTVSWYQQALGQGPQFIFQYYREEENGRGNFPPRFSGLQFPNYSSELNVNALELDDSALYLCASSWDRGRSVNSPLHFGNGTRLTVT.

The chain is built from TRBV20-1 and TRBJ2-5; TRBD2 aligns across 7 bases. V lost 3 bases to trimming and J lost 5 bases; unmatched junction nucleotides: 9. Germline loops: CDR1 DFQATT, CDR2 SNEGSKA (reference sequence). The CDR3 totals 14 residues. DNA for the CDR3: TGCAGTGCTAGTCAAGGACTAGATTCTGAGACCCAGTACTTC. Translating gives CSASQGLDSETQYF.

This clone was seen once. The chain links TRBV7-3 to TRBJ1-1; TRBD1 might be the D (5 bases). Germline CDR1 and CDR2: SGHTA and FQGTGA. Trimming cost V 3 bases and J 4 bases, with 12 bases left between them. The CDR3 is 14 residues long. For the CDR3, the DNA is TGTGCCAGCAGCTTGCAGGGCGGTGGCACTGAAGCTTTCTTT. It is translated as CASSLQGGGTEAFF.